The clone carrying this TCR beta chain appeared a few times. What it binds is not known. These data are taken from a study of vaccination and CD4 T cells after COVID-19. Treatment noted: roughly 10-day PBMC culture with coronavirus spike peptide pools or control peptides (ViraFEST assay). Gathering of the CD4+ T cells, from the unexposed donor, took place before the COVID-19 pandemic (2011-2018). At days 3 and 7, half the medium was exchanged for fresh IL-2 medium. Oncomine TCR Beta short-read sequencing was applied to DNA from cultured CD4+ T cells. Cultured CD4+ T cells yielded the extracted genomic DNA. One entry per CDR3 protein, called by TCRdb with MiXCR from the PCR reads. Of about 5,700 distinct CDR3 sequences listed, approximately 40% are singletons. The CDR3 sequence is 14 residues long. Looked up from germline, CDR1 is SGHVS and CDR2 is FNYEAQ. The ends were cut back, 1 base at V and 0 bases at J, with 4 bases in the middle.

The receptor's source is a human donor in good health. This chain links TRBV7-6 with TRBJ1-3; D call uncertain. Sequencing was carried out using CD4+ T cells from blood, cultured in vitro. The CDR3 sequence is CASSLVSSGNTIYF. The CDR3 DNA is TGTGCCAGCAGCTTAGTCAGCTCTGGAAACACCATATATTTT.